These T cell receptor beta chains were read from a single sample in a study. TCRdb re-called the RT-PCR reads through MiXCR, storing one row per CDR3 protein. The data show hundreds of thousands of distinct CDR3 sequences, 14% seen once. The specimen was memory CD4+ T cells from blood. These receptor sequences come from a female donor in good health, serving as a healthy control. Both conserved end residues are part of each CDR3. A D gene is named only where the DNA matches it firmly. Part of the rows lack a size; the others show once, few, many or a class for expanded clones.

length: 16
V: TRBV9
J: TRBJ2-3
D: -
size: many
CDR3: CASSVAVGGRTDTQYF

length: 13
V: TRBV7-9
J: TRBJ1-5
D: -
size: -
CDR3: CASSLEYDQPQHF

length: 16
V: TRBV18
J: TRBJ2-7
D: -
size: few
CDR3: CASSPNPPRALYEQYF

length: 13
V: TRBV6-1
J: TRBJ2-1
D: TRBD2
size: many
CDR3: CASSELAGVGQFF

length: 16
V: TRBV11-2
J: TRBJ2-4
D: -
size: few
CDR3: CASSRRELGGRDIQYF

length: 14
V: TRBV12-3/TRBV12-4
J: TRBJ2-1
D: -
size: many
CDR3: CASWGVSSYNEQFF

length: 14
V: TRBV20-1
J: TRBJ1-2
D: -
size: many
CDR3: CSATYARGAGGYTF

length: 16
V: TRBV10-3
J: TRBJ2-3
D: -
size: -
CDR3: CAISESTVASTDTQYF

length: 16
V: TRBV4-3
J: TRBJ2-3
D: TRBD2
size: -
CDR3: CASSGGLAGGLDTQYF

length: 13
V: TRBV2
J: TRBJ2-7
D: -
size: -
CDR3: CASSGLLTYEQYF

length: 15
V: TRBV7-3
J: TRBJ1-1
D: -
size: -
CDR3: CASSLSPAPNTEAFF

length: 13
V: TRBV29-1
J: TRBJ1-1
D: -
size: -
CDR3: CSYRWGPNTEAFF

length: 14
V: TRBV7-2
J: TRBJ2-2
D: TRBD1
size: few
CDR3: CASRQDRAVGELFF

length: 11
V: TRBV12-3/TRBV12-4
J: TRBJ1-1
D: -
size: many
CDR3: CASKGNTEAFF

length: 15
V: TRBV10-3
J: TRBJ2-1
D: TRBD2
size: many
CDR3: CAIRPSGRGGNEQFF

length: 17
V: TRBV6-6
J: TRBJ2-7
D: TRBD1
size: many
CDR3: CASSYSTGGRGFYEQYF

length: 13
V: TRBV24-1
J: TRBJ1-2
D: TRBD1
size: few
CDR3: CATSHRDSGGYTF

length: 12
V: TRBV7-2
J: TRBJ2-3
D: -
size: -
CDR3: CASSAWEVTQYF

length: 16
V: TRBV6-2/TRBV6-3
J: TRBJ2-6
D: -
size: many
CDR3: CASGGTDTSGANVLTF

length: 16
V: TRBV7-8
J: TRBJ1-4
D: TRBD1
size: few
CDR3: CASSLATGSGGEKLFF

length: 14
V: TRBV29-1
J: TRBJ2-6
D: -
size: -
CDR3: CSAGLGSGANVLTF

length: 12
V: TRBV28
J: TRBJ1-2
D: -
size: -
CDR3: CASSLKIYGYTF

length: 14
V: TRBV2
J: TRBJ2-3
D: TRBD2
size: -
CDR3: CASKLAASTDTQYF

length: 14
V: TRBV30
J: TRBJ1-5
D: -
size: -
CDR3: CAWSVPGGDQPQHF

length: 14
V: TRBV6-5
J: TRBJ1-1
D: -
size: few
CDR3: CASNPQGQNTEAFF

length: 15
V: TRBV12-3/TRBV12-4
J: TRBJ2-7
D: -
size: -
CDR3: CASSFSGTASYEQYF

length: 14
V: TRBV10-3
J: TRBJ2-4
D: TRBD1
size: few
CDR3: CATSPDRDKNIQYF

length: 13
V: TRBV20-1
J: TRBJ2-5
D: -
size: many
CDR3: CSASRAPQETQYF

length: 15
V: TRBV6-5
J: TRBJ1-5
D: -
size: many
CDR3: CASSPDRGSNQPQHF

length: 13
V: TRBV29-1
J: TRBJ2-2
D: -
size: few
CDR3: CSVVHPGTGELFF

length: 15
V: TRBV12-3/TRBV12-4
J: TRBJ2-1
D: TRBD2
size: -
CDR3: CASSLRQGGGNEQFF

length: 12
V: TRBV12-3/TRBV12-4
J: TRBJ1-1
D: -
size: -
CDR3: CASSLMQSEAFF

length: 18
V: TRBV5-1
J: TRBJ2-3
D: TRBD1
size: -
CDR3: CASSAGTGFWASTDTQYF

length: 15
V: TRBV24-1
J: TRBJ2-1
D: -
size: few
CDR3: CATSDPGLTYNEQFF

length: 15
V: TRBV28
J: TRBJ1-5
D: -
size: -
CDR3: CASTRPNVVNQPQHF

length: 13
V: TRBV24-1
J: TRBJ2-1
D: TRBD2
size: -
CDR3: CATSDLGGDEQFF

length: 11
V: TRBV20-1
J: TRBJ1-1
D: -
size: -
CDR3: CESLGTAEAFF

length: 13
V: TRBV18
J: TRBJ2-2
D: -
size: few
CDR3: CASSPNSPGELFF

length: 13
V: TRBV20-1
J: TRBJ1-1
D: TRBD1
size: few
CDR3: CSARDRVVGEAFF

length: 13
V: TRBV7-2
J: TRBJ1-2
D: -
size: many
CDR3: CASSSTSQGGYTF

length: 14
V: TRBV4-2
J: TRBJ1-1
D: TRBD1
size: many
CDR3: CASSQAGQGAEAFF

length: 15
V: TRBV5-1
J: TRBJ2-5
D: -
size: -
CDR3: CASSSREARQETQYF

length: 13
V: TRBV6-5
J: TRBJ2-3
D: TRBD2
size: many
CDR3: CASGAGFTDTQYF

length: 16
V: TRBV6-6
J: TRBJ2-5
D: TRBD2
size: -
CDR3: CASSFPGSGGGETQYF

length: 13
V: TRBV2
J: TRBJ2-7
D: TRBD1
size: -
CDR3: CASRSGQNYEQYF

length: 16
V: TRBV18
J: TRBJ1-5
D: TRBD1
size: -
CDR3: CASSRDRVRSNQPQHF

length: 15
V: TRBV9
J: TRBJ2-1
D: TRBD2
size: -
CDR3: CASSPSGEGYNEQFF

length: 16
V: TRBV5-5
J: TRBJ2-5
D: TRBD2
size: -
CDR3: CASSLQLAGVWETQYF

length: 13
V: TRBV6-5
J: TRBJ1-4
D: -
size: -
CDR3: CASSYSRGEKLFF

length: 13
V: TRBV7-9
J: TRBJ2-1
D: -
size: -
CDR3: CASSLQWTDEQFF

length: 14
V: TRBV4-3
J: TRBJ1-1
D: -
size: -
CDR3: CASSPQGGGSEAFF

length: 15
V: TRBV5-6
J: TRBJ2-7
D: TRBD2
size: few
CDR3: CASSLGTSGFYEQYF

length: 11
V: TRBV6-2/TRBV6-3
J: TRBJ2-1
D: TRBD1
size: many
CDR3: CASSSTGTQFF

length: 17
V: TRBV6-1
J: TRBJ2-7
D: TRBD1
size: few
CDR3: CASSDTWGQEISYEQYF

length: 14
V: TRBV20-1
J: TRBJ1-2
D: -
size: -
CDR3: CSARDAGVNYGYTF